The sequence of this T cell receptor (beta chain) was determined in a study of shared clonotypes between healthy human individuals. Study findings and constraints: When compared with the clonotypes that were shared by all four sorted-subset donors, the non-shared clonotypes turned out to have lower generation probabilities. A handful of donors shared around 5.2% of their naive CD4 clonotypes.

About this clone itself: Its antigen is not identified.

TCRdb's table, derived via immunoSEQ multiplex PCR, lists solely in-frame clones and lacks some. The data contain about 2 million clones, about 95% of them singletons. Cells designated naive CD8 were CD45RO-negative and were positively selected for CCR7, with terminally differentiated effector memory CD45RA+ cells excluded. Germline CDR1 SEHNR, CDR2 FQNEAQ (reference sequence). V was pared by 0 bases and J by 2 bases, with 3 bases of the junction left unmatched. The CDR3 sequence is 15 residues long. The source of this sequence is a man aged 18-30 years in good health. The rearrangement uses TRBV7-9 and TRBJ1-2; 7 nucleotides align to TRBD1. Sequenced material: naive CD8+ T cells sorted from blood. The CDR3, as DNA: TGTGCCAGCAGCTTAGCCGGGACAGCAAACTATGGCTACACCTTC. Its translation: CASSLAGTANYGYTF.